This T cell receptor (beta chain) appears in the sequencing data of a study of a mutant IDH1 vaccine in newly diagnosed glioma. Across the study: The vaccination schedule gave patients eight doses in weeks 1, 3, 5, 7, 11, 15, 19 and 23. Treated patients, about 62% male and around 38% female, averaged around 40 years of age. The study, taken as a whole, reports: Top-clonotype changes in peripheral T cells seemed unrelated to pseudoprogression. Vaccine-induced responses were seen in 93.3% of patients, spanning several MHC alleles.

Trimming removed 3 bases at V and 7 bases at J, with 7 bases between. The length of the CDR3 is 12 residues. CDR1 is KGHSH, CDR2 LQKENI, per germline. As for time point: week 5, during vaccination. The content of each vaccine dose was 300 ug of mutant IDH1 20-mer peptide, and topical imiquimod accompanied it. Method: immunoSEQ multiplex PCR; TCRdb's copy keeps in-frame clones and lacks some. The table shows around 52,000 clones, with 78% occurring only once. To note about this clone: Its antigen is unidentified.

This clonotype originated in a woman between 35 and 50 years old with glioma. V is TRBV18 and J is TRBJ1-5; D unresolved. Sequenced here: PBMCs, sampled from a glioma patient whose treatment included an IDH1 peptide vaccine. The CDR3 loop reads CASSPRGQPQHF. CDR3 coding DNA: TGTGCCAGCTCACCGCGTGGACAGCCCCAGCATTTT.